The 2 T cell receptor beta chains given below trace back to one sample, sequenced in a study of T cell responses to AZD1222 COVID-19 vaccine (dated by TCRdb to the early 2020s). The time point label, read with the paper, signifies: baseline before first vaccination. The receptor library was made with the immunoSEQ multiplex PCR assay. As stored in TCRdb, this immuneACCESS dataset retains in-frame rearrangements with V and J assigned. A fraction of the clones does not appear; measured against another copy, unresolved V genes explain less than half of the discrepancy, and the remainder lacks a known reason. This sample comprises some 120,000 clones, about nine tenths of them detected only once. In total, the top ten clones hold around 6.9% of the sample. The sequencing here drew on peripheral blood, taken on day 0 of AZD1222 vaccination. The origin of the receptors is an adult in good health.

Written as DNA, the CDR3 is TGTGCCAGCAGCCGCCTCGTTGGAGGAAGCACAGATACGCAGTATTTT. This codes for CASSRLVGGSTDTQYF. The chain couples TRBV27 to TRBJ2-3, with a possible D match to TRBD2 (5 bases). This CDR3 contains 16 residues. CDR1 is MNHEY and CDR2 is SMNVEV in the germline V gene (reference sequence). The germline V and J ends were trimmed by 6 bases and 0 bases, with 16 bases remaining between them.

In the case of this clone: Additional DNA sequences in this sample encode the identical CDR3. The rearrangement joins TRBV6-5 to TRBJ1-5, with D unclear. The CDR3 is made up of 12 amino acids. With 9 bases removed from V and 4 bases from J, the gap between germline ends came to 10 bases. Germline CDR1 reads MNHEY; CDR2 reads SVGAGI. In DNA form, the CDR3 reads TGTGCCAGTAAGGGCCCAAATCAGCCCCAGCATTTT. Protein: CASKGPNQPQHF.